The TCR beta chain described here comes from a study of shared clonotypes between healthy human individuals. Profiling relied on immunoSEQ multiplex PCR, and the TCRdb table lists in-frame clones only, not all of them. The repertoire holds 2 million to 2.5 million clones, over 85% seen once, with about 0.41% in the top ten. Trimming stripped 4 bases from V and 1 base from J, with 11 bases between. Looked up from germline, CDR1 is SGDLS and CDR2 is YYNGEE. This CDR3 comprises 15 residues. The chain uses TRBV9 and TRBJ2-2; D may correspond to TRBD1 or TRBD2 (5 bases each). The TCR was taken from a man aged 18 to 29 in good health. Some clones in this sample may be carry-over from other donors' samples. What was sequenced was naive CD4+ T cells from PBMCs. This sample's subset: CD45RA+ positively selected. CDR3 protein: CASSRDRENTGELFF. CDR3 DNA sequence: TGTGCCAGCAGCAGGGACCGCGAGAACACCGGGGAGCTGTTTTTT.